The clone carrying this TCR beta chain was picked up a small number of times. Germline CDR1 DFQATT, CDR2 SNEGSKA (reference sequence). This CDR3 comprises 11 residues. The ends were cut back, 5 bases at V and 5 bases at J, with 7 bases in the middle. This sample was included in a study of cytomegalovirus exposure and HLA in healthy donors. The PCR ran on 60 Vbeta and 13 Jbeta primers. Clones were sequenced by immunoSEQ multiplex PCR, and TCRdb holds only the in-frame ones, with some missing. Among 150,000 to 200,000 clones listed, approximately 65% were seen once. The source material was PBMCs. The source of this sequence is a middle-aged man in good health and CMV-seronegative. The rearrangement uses TRBV20-1 and TRBJ2-1; D not resolved. CDR3 sequence (DNA): TGCAGTGCTCTCCAGAACAATGAGCAGTTCTTC. This sequence encodes CSALQNNEQFF.